The entry below gives a single T cell receptor beta chain sequence along with its context. The CDR3 extends over 16 amino acids. Deletions cut 4 bases from V and 6 bases from J, with 21 bases between. In germline, CDR1 is SGHAT, CDR2 FQNNGV. The data originate from a study of blood T cell repertoires in COVID-19. Study overall: The study drew acute and convalescent COVID-19 samples from the United States, Italy and Spain. T cells, B-cell-depleted T cells, or PBMCs supplied cDNA or gDNA.

Original processing methods: Amplification of reference gene primers was used by the study to estimate nucleated cell counts. The protocol was immunoSEQ multiplex PCR, while the TCRdb copy is restricted to in-frame clones and leaves out a portion. V and J calls plus clone size are reproduced from that table; the DNA served to infer D and trimming. The table has about 130,000 clones, roughly 80% seen once; the top ten hold 12%. The sequencing sample was made of peripheral blood. The rearrangement links TRBV11-2 to TRBJ1-2; maybe TRBD1 (5 bases). The clonotype originates from a woman in her fifties or sixties with acute or convalescent COVID-19. DNA for the CDR3: TGTGCCAGCAGCTCACCCCGCGGGGGTAGAAAAAATGGCTACACCTTC. The encoded protein is CASSSPRGGRKNGYTF.